Each of the 26 T cell receptor beta chains below was sequenced from the same sample in a study of radiation and T cells in renal cell carcinoma. The table came from immunoSEQ multiplex PCR; TCRdb's copy has only in-frame clones and leaves some out. This table holds roughly 130,000 clones, about 81% found once. The time point here: blood 2 weeks post-SBRT. Noted treatment: 15 Gy SBRT to primary tumor, nephrectomy 4 weeks later. Sequenced here: blood, sampled from a patient whose treatment included radiotherapy and nephrectomy. The receptors shown here come from a woman in her sixties or seventies with renal cell carcinoma.

This chain's CDR3 is CASSSMTGGLFYGYTF. Here the CDR3 DNA reads TGTGCCAGCAGTTCGATGACAGGGGGCCTCTTCTATGGCTACACCTTC. This chain joins TRBV27 and TRBJ1-2, with 10 bases matching TRBD1. This CDR3 region has 16 residues. Germline V gives CDR1 MNHEY, CDR2 SMNVEV (reference sequence). The junction had 9 bases not matched to a gene; V was cut back by 4 bases and J by 4 bases.

This chain uses TRBV18 with TRBJ2-5; perhaps TRBD1 as D (6 bases). Trimming shortened V by 0 bases and J by 5 bases, and 13 bases separated the two germline ends. This CDR3 region has 15 residues. Germline loops: CDR1 KGHSH, CDR2 LQKENI. Here the CDR3 DNA reads TGTGCCAGCTCACCACCGGGGGCAGATCAGGAGACCCAGTACTTC. Translated, it gives CASSPPGADQETQYF.

The gene calls are TRBV2 and TRBJ2-2, with 9 nucleotides matching TRBD2. The CDR3 covers 15 residues. Germline CDR1 reads SNHLY; CDR2 reads FYNNEI. V gave up 1 base and J gave up 3 bases; unmatched junction bases: 0. The CDR3 DNA follows: TGTGCCAGCAGTGAAGGACTAGCGGACACCGGGGAGCTGTTTTTT. Translating it yields CASSEGLADTGELFF.

This clone was counted between two and nine times. The rearrangement joins TRBV2 to TRBJ1-2; D perhaps matches TRBD1 (5 bases). There are 11 residues in the CDR3. Germline values: CDR1 SNHLY, CDR2 FYNNEI. Trimming stripped 8 bases from V and 6 bases from J, with 10 bases between. The CDR3 region is CASGKGNGYTF. The CDR3 DNA reads TGTGCCAGCGGGAAGGGGAATGGCTACACCTTC.

The V and J genes are TRBV9 and TRBJ1-4; D not resolved. CDR1 is SGDLS and CDR2 is YYNGEE in the germline V gene. V lost 0 bases and J 6 bases, leaving 3 bases between the germline ends. This CDR3 has 12 amino acids. The CDR3 sequence: CASSVGDEKLFF. CDR3 coding DNA: TGTGCCAGCAGCGTAGGTGATGAAAAACTGTTTTTT.

The chain is built from TRBV7-2 and TRBJ1-6; TRBD1 might be the D (5 bases). Trimming took 6 bases from V and 8 from J, leaving 14 bases between them. Germline V gene sequence: CDR1 SGHTA, CDR2 FQGNSA. This CDR3 region has 14 residues. CDR3 region: CASRLGAGDSPLHF. CDR3 sequence (DNA): TGTGCCAGCAGACTTGGGGCTGGAGATTCACCCCTCCACTTT.

This clone was counted ten times or more. The gene calls are TRBV4-1 and TRBJ1-1, with 8 bases identical to TRBD1. Germline CDR1 is MGHRA and CDR2 is YSYEKL. The CDR3 is 14 residues long. Trimming took 4 bases from V and 5 from J; bases not matched to a gene: 6. For the CDR3, the DNA is TGCGCCAGCAGCCCGAACAGGGGGGGAACTGAAGCTTTCTTT. Its translation is CASSPNRGGTEAFF.

Only one count was recorded for this clone. This chain connects TRBV28 to TRBJ1-2; tentative D call: TRBD1 (5 bases). Germline V lookup: CDR1 MDHEN, CDR2 SYDVKM. This CDR3 contains 13 residues. The V gene lost 5 bases and the J gene lost 4 bases, with 11 bases spanning the gap. CDR3 bases: TGTGCCAGCAGTCTCGGGGGGGTCTATGGCTACACCTTC. Translated, it gives CASSLGGVYGYTF.

The CDR3 bases are TGTGCCAGCAGGGAAATACCGGGACAGGGTGTCACAGATACGCAGTATTTT. This codes for CASREIPGQGVTDTQYF. The rearrangement joins TRBV6-1 to TRBJ2-3; 9 positions match TRBD1. V shed 6 bases and J 2 bases; nucleotides not matched to a gene: 12. CDR1 and CDR2 (germline): MNHNS, SASEGT. This CDR3 has 17 residues.

The chain carries TRBV28 and TRBJ2-6, with no clear D. Germline CDR1 and CDR2: MDHEN and SYDVKM. This CDR3 region has 15 residues. The V end lost 5 bases, the J end lost 4 bases, and 12 bases lay between the germline ends. In nucleotides, the CDR3 is TGTGCCAGCAGTACTCAGGCTGCCGGGGCCAACGTCCTGACTTTC. This codes for CASSTQAAGANVLTF.

The genes are TRBV18 and TRBJ2-7; D may be TRBD2 (6 bases). Deletions cut 6 bases from V and 3 bases from J, with 18 bases between. The CDR3 sequence is 15 residues long. Germline lookup yields CDR1 KGHSH and CDR2 LQKENI. The CDR3 nucleotides are TGTGCCAGCTCGCCTGGAGGGGTCTCCCTCTACGAGCAGTACTTC. Encoded protein: CASSPGGVSLYEQYF.

The chain is built from TRBV5-1 and TRBJ2-7; 9 bases align to TRBD1. With V trimmed by 3 bases and J by 3 bases, 7 bases remained unmatched. CDR1 is SGHRS and CDR2 is YFSETQ in the germline V gene. The CDR3 consists of 15 residues. The CDR3 reads CASSWPPGQGYEQYF. In nucleotides, the CDR3 is TGCGCCAGCAGCTGGCCTCCGGGACAGGGCTACGAGCAGTACTTC.

A few counts support this clone. V gene TRBV10-3 combines with J gene TRBJ1-1; 8 bases match TRBD1. With V trimmed by 5 bases and J by 2 bases, 7 bases remained unmatched. This CDR3 is 15 amino acids long. Germline CDR1 is ENHRY and CDR2 is SYGVKD. CDR3: CAISRQGPINTEAFF. Written as DNA, the CDR3 is TGTGCCATCAGTCGACAGGGGCCCATCAACACTGAAGCTTTCTTT.

On this clone: Sequence at one end of the junction differs from germline and may be a read error. The rearrangement joins TRBV12-5 to TRBJ1-1; no clear D. The CDR3 sequence is 13 residues long. CDR1 is LGHNT, CDR2 FRNRAP, per germline. The CDR3 loop reads CASALGVNTEAFF. CDR3 in DNA: TGTGCTAGTGCTTTGGGAGTGAACACTGAAGCTTTCTTT.

The chain has TRBV11-2 and TRBJ2-3; 12 bases fit TRBD1. The CDR3 length is 14 residues. The germline V gene encodes CDR1 SGHAT and CDR2 FQNNGV. Losses at the gene ends were 4 bases for V and 5 bases for J; bases not matched to a gene: 1. The CDR3 loop is CASSWDRGQDTQYF. In nucleotides, the CDR3 is TGTGCCAGCAGCTGGGACAGGGGGCAAGATACGCAGTATTTT.

This clone appeared a single time. This chain uses TRBV19 with TRBJ1-4; 7 bases fit TRBD1. Germline V gene data show CDR1 as LNHDA and CDR2 as SQIVND (reference sequence). V dropped 5 bases and J dropped 7; count of bases not matched to a gene: 10. The CDR3 covers 15 residues. CDR3 amino acids: CASSRLGGAGEKLFF. The CDR3 DNA reads as TGTGCCAGTAGTCGACTAGGGGGCGCGGGTGAAAAACTGTTTTTT. The full variable domain, completed using reference TRBV19 and TRBJ1-4, is DGGITQSPKYLFRKEGQNVTLSCEQNLNHDAMYWYRQDPGQGLRLIYYSQIVNDFQKGDIAEGYSVSREKKESFPLTVTSAQKNPTAFYLCASSRLGGAGEKLFFGSGTQLSVL.

With respect to this clone: Germline and junction disagree at one end, which may indicate a read error. For the CDR3, the DNA is TGTGCCAGCAGTTACTGGGCTCAGGAGGGGGGCGAGCGGTTCTTC. Its translation: CASSYWAQEGGERFF. J is TRBJ2-1 and V is TRBV6-6, with D perhaps being TRBD1 or TRBD2 (6 bases each). CDR1 MNHNY and CDR2 SVGAGI come from the germline V gene (reference sequence). CDR3 length: 15 amino acids.

The chain joins TRBV5-4 to TRBJ2-3, with 8 bases fitting TRBD1. The CDR3 contains 17 residues. V shed 5 bases and J 4 bases; nucleotides not matched to a gene: 15. Germline loops: CDR1 SGHNT, CDR2 YYREEE (reference sequence). The chain's CDR3 is CASSRQGRFDGADTQYF. In nucleotides, the CDR3 is TGTGCCAGCAGTAGACAGGGGCGTTTTGACGGCGCAGATACGCAGTATTTT.

This chain uses TRBV19 with TRBJ2-1, with 9 bases fitting TRBD1. In germline, CDR1 is LNHDA, CDR2 SQIVND (reference sequence). The CDR3 consists of 15 residues. V lost 7 bases, J lost 5 bases, and 9 bases stayed unmatched. CDR3 sequence (DNA): TGTGCCAGTACCCTGGGGACAGGGACTAACAATGAGCAGTTCTTC. This sequence encodes CASTLGTGTNNEQFF.

The J gene is TRBJ2-3, the V gene TRBV2; no reliable D call. Trimming cost V 5 bases and J 2 bases, with 8 bases left between them. Germline V gene sequence: CDR1 SNHLY, CDR2 FYNNEI. The CDR3 spans 13 residues. The CDR3 nucleotides read TGTGCCAGCAGTTCGGGTACCACAGATACGCAGTATTTT. Residues: CASSSGTTDTQYF. Variable domain in full (rest from reference TRBV2 and TRBJ2-3): EPEVTQTPSHQVTQMGQEVILRCVPISNHLYFYWYRQILGQKVEFLVSFYNNEISEKSEIFDDQFSVERPDGSNFTLKIRSTKLEDSAMYFCASSSGTTDTQYFGPGTRLTVL.

J is TRBJ1-4 and V is TRBV2; D might be TRBD1 (6 bases). CDR3 length: 14 residues. Germline V gene sequence: CDR1 SNHLY, CDR2 FYNNEI. Trimming shortened V by 8 bases and J by 8 bases, and 18 bases separated the two germline ends. The CDR3 nucleotides read TGTGCCAGCGGGACCCAGGGGACTGGAGAAAAACTGTTTTTT. This codes for CASGTQGTGEKLFF.

J is TRBJ1-2 and V is TRBV7-9, with a possible D match to TRBD1 (5 bases). Germline-derived CDR1 and CDR2 are SEHNR and FQNEAQ (reference sequence). CDR3 size: 15 residues. V was clipped by 0 bases and J by 6 bases, with 14 bases between them. The CDR3 sequence: CASSLAGPGQNGYTF. CDR3 sequence (DNA): TGTGCCAGCAGCTTAGCGGGACCAGGGCAGAATGGCTACACCTTC.

The gene calls are TRBV25-1 and TRBJ1-1; 9 nucleotides line up with TRBD1. Per the germline V gene, CDR1 is MGHDK and CDR2 is SYGVNS. This CDR3 is 16 amino acids long. V lost 6 bases to trimming and J lost 0 bases; unmatched junction nucleotides: 8. CDR3 sequence reads: CASSPGGTGLNTEAFF. The CDR3 DNA reads as TGTGCCAGCAGCCCCGGAGGGACAGGGTTGAACACTGAAGCTTTCTTT.

V gene TRBV9 combines with J gene TRBJ2-3; a weak D match, TRBD2 (5 bases). The CDR3 has 16 amino acids. The V gene lost 0 bases and the J gene lost 1 base, with 12 bases spanning the gap. Germline CDR1 and CDR2: SGDLS and YYNGEE. The CDR3 loop is CASSVGTGSRTDTQYF. In DNA form, the CDR3 reads TGTGCCAGCAGCGTAGGTACGGGGAGTCGCACAGATACGCAGTATTTT.

V and J are TRBV11-2 and TRBJ1-1; tentatively, D is TRBD1 (5 bases). The V end was cut by 4 bases, the J end by 2 bases, with 11 bases between. CDR3 length equals 14 residues. CDR1 and CDR2 from the germline V gene are SGHAT and FQNNGV. CDR3 sequence: CASSWAGVNTEAFF. The CDR3 region has the DNA TGTGCCAGCAGCTGGGCGGGGGTAAACACTGAAGCTTTCTTT. Filled out from reference TRBV11-2 and TRBJ1-1, the complete variable domain reads EAGVAQSPRYKIIEKRQSVAFWCNPISGHATLYWYQQILGQGPKLLIQFQNNGVVDDSQLPKDRFSAERLKGVDSTLKIQPAKLEDSAVYLCASSWAGVNTEAFFGQGTRLTVV.

This clone was picked up one time. The chain uses TRBV28 and TRBJ2-3; maybe TRBD2 (7 bases). V was trimmed by 0 bases and J by 2 bases, leaving 15 bases between them. The CDR3 extends over 17 amino acids. The germline V gene encodes CDR1 MDHEN and CDR2 SYDVKM. CDR3 DNA: TGTGCCAGCAGTTTATGGGGGGCGGGAGATGTCACAGATACGCAGTATTTT. Amino acid sequence: CASSLWGAGDVTDTQYF.